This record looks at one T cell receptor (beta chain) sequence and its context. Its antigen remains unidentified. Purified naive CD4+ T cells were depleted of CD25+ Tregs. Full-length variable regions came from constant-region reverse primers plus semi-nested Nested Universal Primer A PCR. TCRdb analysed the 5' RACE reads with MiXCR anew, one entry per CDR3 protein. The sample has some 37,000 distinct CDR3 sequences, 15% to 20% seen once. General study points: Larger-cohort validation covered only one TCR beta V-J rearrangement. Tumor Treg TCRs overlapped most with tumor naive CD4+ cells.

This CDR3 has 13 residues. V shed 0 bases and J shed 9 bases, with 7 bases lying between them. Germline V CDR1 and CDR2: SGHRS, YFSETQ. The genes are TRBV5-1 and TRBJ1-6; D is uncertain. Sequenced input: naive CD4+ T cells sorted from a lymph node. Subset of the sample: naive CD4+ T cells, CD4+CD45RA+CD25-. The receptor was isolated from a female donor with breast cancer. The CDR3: CASSLEASSPLHF. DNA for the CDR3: TGCGCCAGCAGCTTGGAAGCAAGTTCACCCCTCCACTTT.